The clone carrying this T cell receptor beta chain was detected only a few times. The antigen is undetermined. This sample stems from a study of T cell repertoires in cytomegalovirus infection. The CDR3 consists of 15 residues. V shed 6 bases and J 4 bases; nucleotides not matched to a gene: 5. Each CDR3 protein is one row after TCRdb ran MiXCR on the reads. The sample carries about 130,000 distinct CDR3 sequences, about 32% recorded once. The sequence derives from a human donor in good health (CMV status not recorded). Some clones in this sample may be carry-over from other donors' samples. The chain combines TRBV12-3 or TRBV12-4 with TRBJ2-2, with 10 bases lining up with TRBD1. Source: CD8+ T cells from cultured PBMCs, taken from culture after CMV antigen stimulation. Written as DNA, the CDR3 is TGTGCCAGCAGCTACGGGACAGGGGTCACCGGGGAGCTGTTTTTT. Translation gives CASSYGTGVTGELFF.